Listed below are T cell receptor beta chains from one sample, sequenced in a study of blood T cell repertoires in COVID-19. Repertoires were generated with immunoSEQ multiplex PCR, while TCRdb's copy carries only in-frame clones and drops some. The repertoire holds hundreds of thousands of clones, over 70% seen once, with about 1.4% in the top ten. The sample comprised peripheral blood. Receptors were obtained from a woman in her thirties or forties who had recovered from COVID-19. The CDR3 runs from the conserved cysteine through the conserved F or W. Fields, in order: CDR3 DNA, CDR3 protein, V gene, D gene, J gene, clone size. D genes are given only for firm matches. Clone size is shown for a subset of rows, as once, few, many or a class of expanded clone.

DNA: TGCGCCAGCAGTAACCCGGGTTCCCGAGGCGCCTACAATGAGCAGTTCTTC; CDR3: CASSNPGSRGAYNEQFF; V: TRBV10-1; D: NA; J: TRBJ2-1; size: NA
DNA: TGTGCCAGCAGCCACCACTGGACAGGCCAAGAGACCCAGTACTTC; CDR3: CASSHHWTGQETQYF; V: TRBV6-5; D: TRBD1; J: TRBJ2-5; size: once
DNA: TGCGCCAGCAGCCAAGAGAGAGGGAGGGGGTCACCCCTCCACTTT; CDR3: CASSQERGRGSPLHF; V: TRBV4-1; D: NA; J: TRBJ1-6; size: NA
DNA: TGTGCCAGCAGTTTACCCGGGTGGGCCCAGTACTTC; CDR3: CASSLPGWAQYF; V: TRBV28; D: NA; J: TRBJ2-5; size: NA
DNA: TGTGCCAGCAGTTTTAGCGGGGGGCGACGGAATGAGCAGTTCTTC; CDR3: CASSFSGGRRNEQFF; V: TRBV2; D: TRBD2; J: TRBJ2-1; size: NA
DNA: TGTGCCAGTAGTATAGTTCGGGTCAACTATGGCTACACCTTC; CDR3: CASSIVRVNYGYTF; V: TRBV19; D: NA; J: TRBJ1-2; size: NA
DNA: TGCAGCGCCCGGGACAGGGGACCGAAGGCGGTAGCTTTCTTT; CDR3: CSARDRGPKAVAFF; V: TRBV29-1; D: TRBD1; J: TRBJ1-1; size: NA
DNA: TGCGCCAGCAGTGAGTCTTCGGGTATTGGAACTGAAGCTTTCTTT; CDR3: CASSESSGIGTEAFF; V: TRBV10-1; D: NA; J: TRBJ1-1; size: NA
DNA: TGTGCCAGCAGTCAGACAGGTCGTCCTAATCAGCCCCAGCATTTT; CDR3: CASSQTGRPNQPQHF; V: TRBV6-5; D: NA; J: TRBJ1-5; size: NA
DNA: TGTGCCAGTAGTATTAACCGACACCTCACCGGGGAGCTGTTTTTT; CDR3: CASSINRHLTGELFF; V: TRBV19; D: NA; J: TRBJ2-2; size: NA
DNA: TGTGCCAGCAGGTCGGGGACTAGCCACTTCTTGAACGAGCAGTACTTC; CDR3: CASRSGTSHFLNEQYF; V: TRBV27; D: TRBD2; J: TRBJ2-7; size: NA